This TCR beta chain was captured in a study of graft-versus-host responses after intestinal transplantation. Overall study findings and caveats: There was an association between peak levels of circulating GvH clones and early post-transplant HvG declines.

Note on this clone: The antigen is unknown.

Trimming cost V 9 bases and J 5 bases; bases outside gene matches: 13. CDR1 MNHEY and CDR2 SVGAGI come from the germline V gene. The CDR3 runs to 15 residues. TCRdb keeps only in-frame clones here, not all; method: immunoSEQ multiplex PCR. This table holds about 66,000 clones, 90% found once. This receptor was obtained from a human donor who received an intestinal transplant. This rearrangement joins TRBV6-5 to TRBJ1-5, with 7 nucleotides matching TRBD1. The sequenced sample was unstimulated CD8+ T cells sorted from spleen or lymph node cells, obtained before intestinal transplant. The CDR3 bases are TGTGCCAGGGCCCGGGGGACAGTTAACCATCAGCCCCAGCATTTT. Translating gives CARARGTVNHQPQHF.